This TCR beta chain was found in a study of regulatory T cells in long-lasting Graves disease listed by TCRdb under 2021. Regarding the research as a whole: Patients with newly diagnosed Graves' disease had been on antithyroid drugs for under 3 months. A total of roughly 35 samples underwent TCR sequencing: about 13 from persistent and around 20 from newly diagnosed Graves' disease patients. The study was registered as a clinical trial and conducted in China. Peripheral blood TCR sequencing and RNA sequencing compared persistent Graves' disease patients with newly diagnosed Graves' disease patients.

V sheds 4 bases and J sheds 3 bases, leaving 13 bases between their ends. Including the terminal cysteine and phenylalanine, the CDR3 comprises 14 residues. This entry keeps only the CDR3 DNA: 42 bases, framed from base 1. Via the germline V gene, CDR1 is LGHNA and CDR2 YSLEER. This clonotype appeared a single time. The antigen it recognizes is unknown. This may stem from a read error, because a much larger clone lies one nucleotide away. Library preparation employed multiplex PCR. The sequencing machine was an Illumina HiSeq 4000. TCR beta libraries were built with iRepertoire HTBI primers and Arm-PCR amplification of CDR3 regions. PCR products were gel purified before sequencing. The authors' analysis ran thus. Gene usage analysis of CDR3 amino acid clonotypes relied on the roughly 60 TRBV and around 13 TRBJ segments identified across samples. COPE and FqMerger were used to merge the filtered high-quality paired reads into contigs. BLAST was used to align contigs to IMGT TRBV, TRBD and TRBJ reference genes, with CDR3 defined following IMGT. Any clonotype with a frequency above 0.1% was counted as a highly expanded clone. Shannon entropy was used to measure repertoire diversity, and the Gini coefficient was used to measure V-J evenness. Clonotypes shared by more than one individual were considered public. Using fastp trimming at Q25 and MiXCR clonotype assembly, TCRdb reanalyzed the public sequencing data and kept in-frame beta chains. Every entry covers one CDR3 protein and lists the most common genes and DNA from its rows. The V and J calls come from TCRdb's annotation, not from the publication. The sample has some 330,000 distinct CDR3 sequences on record, approximately 10% of them singletons. Approximately 17% of the sample is held by the ten biggest clonotypes.

Findings and caveats that apply to the study as a whole: Sequencing and analysis were restricted to the TCR beta chain. Peripheral blood alone was examined, since thyroid tissue, which constituted the primary lesion, could not be accessed. Lower TCR Shannon entropy and fewer highly expanded clones were observed in persistent Graves' disease patients than in newly diagnosed patients, which suggested clonal expansion. Preferential use of TRBV28, TRBJ1-2 and TRBJ2-5 was observed in persistent disease, whereas TRBV20-1 and TRBJ2-1 were favored in newly diagnosed disease. As a limitation, the authors acknowledged that the small sample size may reduce accuracy. Patients with persistent disease shared more public clonotypes (around 2,700) than newly diagnosed patients did (approximately 990).

The time point label here, explained by the study, means: newly diagnosed GD, antithyroid drugs for less than 3 months. RNA was extracted from PBMCs in TRIzol for both TCR sequencing and RNA sequencing. Graves' disease was diagnosed according to American Thyroid Association guidelines. Patients were recruited from an endocrinology department in Xi'an, China. Each patient gave approximately 8.8 milliliters of peripheral blood, collected in an EDTA anticoagulant tube. Ficoll Paque Plus density gradient separation was used to isolate PBMCs, and no further T cell sorting was done. An Agilent 2100 Bioanalyzer and agarose gel were used to check RNA quality, and a NanoDrop 2000 was used to measure RNA concentration. This same sample was also taken into another study, of T cells in Graves' hyperthyroidism and ophthalmopathy. As that second study puts it: Graves' hyperthyroidism was defined as stable when no progression to ophthalmopathy occurred over 18 months of follow-up. Hyperthyroidism patients were newly diagnosed, had a disease duration of under 2 months, and were aged 18 to 65 years. Patients with uncontrolled infections, other autoimmune diseases, pregnancy or lactation were excluded. Clinical symptoms, serum thyroxine and TRAb, thyroid ultrasound, and orbital computed tomography formed the basis for the diagnoses. The first round of RT-PCR for the TCR CDR3 was performed with the HTBI primer set and the Qiagen OneStep RT-PCR kit. Most expanded thyroid clonotypes (frequency above 0.001) were also found in blood, which suggests that blood repertoires may mirror thyroid immune responses. A 13 V-J signature model separated ophthalmopathy from stable hyperthyroidism, with nearly 90% sensitivity and 81.08% specificity in cross-validation and 80%/75% in testing. In validation, progression to ophthalmopathy was predicted by the model with nearly 71% sensitivity and 72.22% specificity, a median of roughly 6.4 months before onset. To identify TCR V-J signatures that set the groups apart, the researchers used a discovery cohort of 100 patients, made up of 40 to 45 with Graves' ophthalmopathy and 55 to 65 with stable Graves' hyperthyroidism. Whether ophthalmopathy could be predicted prospectively was tested in an independent validation cohort made up of 18 to 20 hyperthyroidism patients plus 17 patients who later progressed to ophthalmopathy. For training and testing, the 80 to 100 patients in the discovery cohort were randomly divided in a 7:3 ratio. In addition, the study compared T-cell repertoires in thyroid tissue and in blood from several Graves' hyperthyroidism patients. After sampling, hyperthyroidism patients received methimazole starting at 30 mg daily, and ophthalmopathy patients received high-dose intravenous methylprednisolone. A second multiplex PCR round built the libraries, followed by size selection and purification. Libraries were sequenced paired-end with 100 bp reads on an Illumina HiSeq2000. SOAPnuke was used to process the raw data, removing reads that contained adapters or uncalled bases, had a mean Phred below 15, or lacked an exact match to the constant primer or identifier. COPE v1.2.5 was used to merge the high-quality paired reads, and each unique nucleotide sequence was defined as a clonotype. Clonotypes were aligned to IMGT TRBV, TRBD and TRBJ reference segments using MiTCR v1.1. Only V-J combinations with frequency above 0.0001, covering 99% to 99.2% of repertoires, were analysed. A TCS score was defined as the ratio between F50 (clonal expansion) and ExV (chaos), using BLOSUM62-based TCRdist between CDR3 peptides within each V-J. Welch's t-statistics and random forest reduced fewer than 600 V-J features to about 12, which were used in a naive Bayes classifier (R e1071). No statistical method was used to set the sample size in advance, and investigators knew the group allocation. The paper reports TCR Vbeta CDR3 sequencing of about 140 peripheral blood samples: 40 or so ophthalmopathy, approximately 74 hyperthyroidism and around 17 progressor patients.

Here the chain combines TRBV4-3 and TRBJ2-7; a confident D gene designation cannot be given. The starting material was peripheral blood mononuclear cells (PBMCs), obtained at new diagnosis, from a patient treated with antithyroid drugs. The clonotype was recovered from a woman younger than 35 with Graves disease. Donor details come from another sample of the same person, matched by shared clones. The bases read TGCGCCAGCAGCCGACGGAGACACTACTACGAGCAGTACTTC. This gives the protein CASSRRRHYYEQYF.